The source of this TCR beta chain is a study of blood T cell repertoires in COVID-19. For the study at large: Acute and convalescent COVID-19 samples came from the United States, Italy and Spain.

This clone came up once. The method was immunoSEQ multiplex PCR; TCRdb's version includes in-frame clones alone and lacks a portion of them. The sample consists of roughly 290,000 clones, approximately 87% of them appearing once. CDR1 and CDR2 (germline): MNHNY, SVGAGI (reference sequence). The CDR3 has 15 amino acids. V was pared by 6 bases and J by 6 bases, with 10 bases of the junction left unmatched. Sequencing used peripheral blood. The chain uses TRBV6-6 and TRBJ1-1, with 10 bases matching TRBD1. The sequence was collected from a woman between 50 and 59 years old who had recovered from COVID-19. The CDR3 DNA reads TGTGCCAGCAGGACGGGACAGGGGAAGGTTCCTGAAGCTTTCTTT. Translation: CASRTGQGKVPEAFF.